Below, one TCR beta chain is given with its context. Antigen specificity is unknown. Since a much larger clone is just one base distant, this may be a read error. From the germline J gene comes the end of the CDR3, since the read stops 3 residues before it. This record belongs to a study of T cell clonality in common variable immunodeficiency. Findings of the study overall: Reportedly, TCR beta sequences from common variable immunodeficiency showed fewer deletions and N-nucleotide insertions.

The V and J ends lost 1 base and 3 bases respectively, with 4 bases between them. There are 13 residues in the CDR3. From germline, CDR1 is SGHVS and CDR2 FNYEAQ. The method was immunoSEQ multiplex PCR; TCRdb's version includes in-frame clones alone and lacks a portion of them. This repertoire holds about 26,000 clones, and none appear only once. The sequenced sample was peripheral blood mononuclear cells. The receptor was derived from a human donor with common variable immunodeficiency. J is TRBJ1-5 and V is TRBV7-6; D unclear. The CDR3 reads CASSLEANQPQHF. The CDR3 bases that were read are TGTGCCAGCAGCTTAGAGGCCAATCAGCCC. Full variable domain (remainder filled in from reference TRBV7-6 and TRBJ1-5): GAGVSQSPRYKVTKRGQDVALRCDPISGHVSLYWYRQALGQGPEFLTYFNYEAQQDKSGLPNDRFSAERPEGSISTLTIQRTEQRDSAMYRCASSLEANQPQHFGDGTRLSIL.